These T cell receptor beta chains were read from a single sample in a study of CD8+ T cells in alopecia areata. Repertoires were generated with immunoSEQ multiplex PCR, while TCRdb's copy carries only in-frame clones and drops some. The sample gives approximately 100,000 clones, just under 60% of which show up once; 16% is in the top ten. Material: CD8+ T cells sorted from blood, obtained between weeks 55 and 65, from a patient treated with tofacitinib. The receptors were sampled from a human donor with alopecia areata. Each CDR3 is given with its conserved first and last residue. Each record gives: D gene, J gene, clone size, V gene, CDR3 DNA, CDR3 protein. D genes are given only for firm matches. Clone size appears in some rows only: once, few, many, or a class for an expanded clone.

NA TRBJ2-2 NA TRBV7-9 TGTGCCAGCAGCTTCAGTCCCGGGGAGCTGTTTTTT CASSFSPGELFF
TRBD1 TRBJ2-7 few TRBV29-1 TGCAGCGTTGAAGTCCGAGGGGGCAATTCCTACGAGCAGTACTTC CSVEVRGGNSYEQYF
NA TRBJ2-1 NA TRBV4-1 TGCGCCAGCAGCCAAGGCCCTACCAATGAGCAGTTCTTC CASSQGPTNEQFF
NA TRBJ1-1 once TRBV9 TGTGCCAGCAGCGGAGGGGGTACCACTGAAGCTTTCTTT CASSGGGTTEAFF
NA TRBJ2-1 once TRBV11-1 TGTGCCAGCAGCCCTCTGGGGCGAAACTTCAATGAGCAGTTCTTC CASSPLGRNFNEQFF
NA TRBJ2-3 few TRBV13 TGTGCCAGCAGCTCCGGACAGAGCACAGATACGCAGTATTTT CASSSGQSTDTQYF
TRBD1 TRBJ1-1 NA TRBV18 TGTGCCAGCTCACCCATCCGACAGGGGGTCCTGAACACTGAAGCTTTCTTT CASSPIRQGVLNTEAFF
TRBD1 TRBJ2-1 few TRBV29-1 TGCAGCGTTGAGGACCGGGACAGGGATATTAGTGGGGGGAATGAGCAGTTCTTC CSVEDRDRDISGGNEQFF
TRBD1 TRBJ2-7 NA TRBV7-9 TGTGCCAGCAGCACGCCGACAGGGTACTACGAGCAGTACTTC CASSTPTGYYEQYF
TRBD2 TRBJ2-3 few TRBV4-1 TGCGCCAGCAGCCAAGTGCGAGGGACTAGCGGGGGGGCCGCGGGCACAGATACGCAGTATTTT CASSQVRGTSGGAAGTDTQYF
NA TRBJ2-1 NA TRBV15 TGTGCCACCAGCAAGGCTAGTTCCTCCTACAATGAGCAGTTCTTC CATSKASSSYNEQFF
TRBD1 TRBJ2-7 NA TRBV7-9 TGTGCCAGCAGCTCAGGAGGACAGGGGCCCTCCTACGAGCAGTACTTC CASSSGGQGPSYEQYF
NA TRBJ1-2 NA TRBV7-9 TGTGCCAGCAGCTTTCAGTCTAACTATGGCTACACCTTC CASSFQSNYGYTF
NA TRBJ1-1 NA TRBV7-9 TGTGCCAGCAGCTTAGGACAAATGTCAGCTTTCTTT CASSLGQMSAFF
NA TRBJ2-5 NA TRBV27 TGTGCCAGCAGTCCTATGGGGGGGACCCAGTACTTC CASSPMGGTQYF
NA TRBJ1-2 NA TRBV25-1 TGTGCCAGCCTTACAGCTACGAATGGCTACACCTTC CASLTATNGYTF
NA TRBJ2-7 once TRBV6-5 TGTGCCAGCAGTTACAAGGAGGGCTCCTACGAGCAGTACTTC CASSYKEGSYEQYF
NA TRBJ1-2 few TRBV7-8 TGTGCCAGCAGTTTGGGACCGGGGGATGGCTACACCTTC CASSLGPGDGYTF
TRBD1 TRBJ1-2 NA TRBV4-1 TGCGCCAGCAGCCAAGTATGGAAACAGGGGACTACCAGCGGCTACACCTTC CASSQVWKQGTTSGYTF
TRBD1 TRBJ2-7 NA TRBV27 TGTGCCAGCAGTTTGTCCGCCGTCGGGACAGGGGTTGAGCAGTACTTC CASSLSAVGTGVEQYF
NA TRBJ2-1 NA TRBV9 TGTGCCAGCAGCGGGTCGAATGAGCAGTTCTTC CASSGSNEQFF
NA TRBJ1-1 few TRBV6-5 TGTGCCAGCAGTTACTCCGAGACAGACACTGAAGCTTTCTTT CASSYSETDTEAFF
NA TRBJ2-1 NA TRBV7-6 TGTGCCAGCAGCTTAGGGTTCAATGAGCAGTTCTTC CASSLGFNEQFF
NA TRBJ1-1 NA TRBV7-2 TGTGCCAGCAGCTTACTGGAGCCGATGGCTTTCTTT CASSLLEPMAFF
NA TRBJ2-7 NA TRBV2 TGTGCCAGCATACAGCGGCAGGGTCACTACGAGCAGTACTTC CASIQRQGHYEQYF
NA TRBJ2-2 NA TRBV7-9 TGTGCCAGCAGCTCGAGACAAGCGACCAACACCGGGGAGCTGTTTTTT CASSSRQATNTGELFF
NA TRBJ1-5 NA TRBV5-6 TGTGCCAGCAGCTTGAACCCAGGGCGGAATCAGCCCCAGCATTTT CASSLNPGRNQPQHF
NA TRBJ1-2 NA TRBV19 TGTGCCAGTTCCCCCCGGGACGGAAATTTCTATGGCTACACCTTC CASSPRDGNFYGYTF
NA TRBJ2-1 few TRBV5-4 TGTGCCAGCAGCTTGGGCGACAATGAGCAGTTCTTC CASSLGDNEQFF
TRBD1 TRBJ2-2 few TRBV7-9 TGTGCCAGCGGGACAGGGAACACCGGGGAGCTGTTTTTT CASGTGNTGELFF
TRBD1 TRBJ2-3 many TRBV4-2 TGTGCCAGCAGCCATGGGACAGGGGGGACAGATACGCAGTATTTT CASSHGTGGTDTQYF
NA TRBJ1-1 NA TRBV2 TGTGCCAGCAGGGAAAGGGCCGCTGAAGCTTTCTTT CASRERAAEAFF
NA TRBJ2-7 many TRBV10-3 TGTGCCAGCAGTTACTCCTCCGGGGACCCCTACGAGCAGTACTTC CASSYSSGDPYEQYF
NA TRBJ2-1 NA TRBV7-9 TGTGCCAGCACCGTACCACGACCTAGCTCCTACAATGAGCAGTTCTTC CASTVPRPSSYNEQFF
NA TRBJ1-2 NA TRBV13 TGTGCCAGCAGCAGAGGGAGGGGTCTAGACTATGGCTACACCTTC CASSRGRGLDYGYTF
TRBD1 TRBJ2-2 NA TRBV7-9 TGTGCCAGCAGCCCCTCCGGGACAGGGATCGCCGGGGAGCTGTTTTTT CASSPSGTGIAGELFF
NA TRBJ2-1 NA TRBV6-5 TGTGCCAGCAGTTACCCGGGGCGGGACAATGAGCAGTTCTTC CASSYPGRDNEQFF
TRBD2 TRBJ2-7 NA TRBV27 TGTGCCAGCAGTTTCGGACTAGCGGGTTATTACGAGCAGTACTTC CASSFGLAGYYEQYF
TRBD1 TRBJ2-2 NA TRBV4-1 TGCGCCAGCAGCCGTCGGACAGGCGCCGGGGAGCTGTTTTTT CASSRRTGAGELFF
TRBD1 TRBJ2-7 few TRBV6-6 TGTGCCAGCAGTCCCAGGGACAGGGTCCCCTACGAGCAGTACTTC CASSPRDRVPYEQYF
TRBD1 TRBJ2-7 few TRBV2 TGTGCCAGCAGTGATTTAAGGCAGGGGGCTTACGAGCAGTACTTC CASSDLRQGAYEQYF
NA TRBJ1-1 NA TRBV2 TGTGCCAGCAGTGAAGCCCTGACAGTGGTGGCTTTCTTT CASSEALTVVAFF
TRBD2 TRBJ2-2 NA TRBV2 TGTGCCAGCAGTAGCGGGGGATCCAACACCGGGGAGCTGTTTTTT CASSSGGSNTGELFF
TRBD1 TRBJ2-3 NA TRBV10-3 TGTGCCATCAGTGAGGGACAGGCCGCAGATACGCAGTATTTT CAISEGQAADTQYF
TRBD1 TRBJ2-7 NA TRBV5-6 TGTGCCAGCAGCGCCGGGACAGGAGTTTACGAGCAGTACTTC CASSAGTGVYEQYF
NA TRBJ1-1 NA TRBV29-1 TGCAGCGTTGACAGACCGTACGGCACTGAAGCTTTCTTT CSVDRPYGTEAFF
NA TRBJ1-1 once TRBV30 TGTGCCTGGAGGGGGGGAGGCACTGAAGCTTTCTTT CAWRGGGTEAFF
NA TRBJ1-1 few TRBV5-6 TGTGCCAGCAGCTTGGATCTCTTGGGAGACACTGAAGCTTTCTTT CASSLDLLGDTEAFF
TRBD1 TRBJ1-1 NA TRBV4-1 TGCGCCAGCAGCCAACGGGAAACAGGGGGCTACTTGAACACTGAAGCTTTCTTT CASSQRETGGYLNTEAFF
NA TRBJ2-2 NA TRBV7-9 TGTGCCAGCAGCCCGGCACTGAGACTAGTACCGGGTACCGGGGAGCTGTTTTTT CASSPALRLVPGTGELFF
NA TRBJ1-5 once TRBV18 TGTGCCAGCTCACCGGATTATAGCAATCAGCCCCAGCATTTT CASSPDYSNQPQHF
TRBD2 TRBJ2-2 NA TRBV4-1 TGCGCCAGCAGCCACGGGAGGGGCTTGAACACCGGGGAGCTGTTTTTT CASSHGRGLNTGELFF
NA TRBJ2-2 NA TRBV5-6 TGTGCCAGCAGCTTGGTTGGCGGCGGGGAGCTGTTTTTT CASSLVGGGELFF
NA TRBJ1-4 NA TRBV4-2 TGTGCCAGCAGCCATGTCCTATTTTGGACCAGAAAGGAAAAACTGTTTTTT CASSHVLFWTRKEKLFF
NA TRBJ2-7 NA TRBV2 TGTGCCAGCAGTGTTCTCCGCGGTCCCCCCAAGCAGTACTTC CASSVLRGPPKQYF
NA TRBJ1-1 NA TRBV30 TGTGCCTGGAGTGGCCCCCGAGGCGGAGGTCTACAAGCTTTCTTT CAWSGPRGGGLQAFF
NA TRBJ2-5 NA TRBV29-1 TGCAGCGTTGTGGGGACTCAACAAGAGACCCAGTACTTC CSVVGTQQETQYF
NA TRBJ2-7 NA TRBV7-9 TGTGCCAGCAGCTTAGGGGGGAGCGAGCAGTACTTC CASSLGGSEQYF
TRBD1 TRBJ2-1 NA TRBV13 TGTGCCAGCAGCTACGGGACAGAGGCCTACAATGAGCAGTTCTTC CASSYGTEAYNEQFF